A single sample gave rise to the 30 T cell receptor beta chains below, sequenced in a study of T cells in Graves' hyperthyroidism and ophthalmopathy. TCR beta CDR3 regions were amplified from RNA. Researchers ran a first-round RT-PCR on the TCR CDR3 using the HTBI primer set. MiXCR was run by TCRdb on the multiplex PCR reads, yielding one entry per CDR3 protein. The data show roughly 290,000 distinct CDR3 sequences, 17% seen once. Material for sequencing was blood. These receptors were obtained from a woman in her sixties or seventies with Graves' ophthalmopathy.

The table lists this clonotype with many counts. The rearrangement joins TRBV7-6 to TRBJ1-6; D is possibly TRBD1 (6 bases). The CDR3 contains 20 residues. Between the trimmed V and J ends, which lost 2 bases and 0 bases, there was a span of 20 bases. Germline-derived CDR1 and CDR2 are SGHVS and FNYEAQ. The CDR3 sequence is CASSLLSLGQGSSYNSPLHF. CDR3 nucleotide sequence: TGTGCCAGCAGCTTACTGTCGTTGGGGCAGGGGAGCTCCTATAATTCACCCCTCCACTTT.

This clonotype came up many times. One junction end does not reproduce the germline sequence, and a read error may be involved. This chain links TRBV14 with TRBJ1-1; D uncertain. This CDR3 region has 13 residues. Per the germline V gene, CDR1 is SGHDN and CDR2 is FVKESK. CDR3 protein: CASSLTVNTEAFF. In DNA form, the CDR3 reads TGTGCTAGCAGCTTGACGGTGAACACTGAAGCTTTCTTT. Combining the CDR3 with reference TRBV14 and TRBJ1-1 gives the whole variable domain EAGVTQFPSHSVIEKGQTVTLRCDPISGHDNLYWYRRVMGKEIKFLLHFVKESKQDESGMPNNRFLAERTGGTYSTLKVQPAELEDSGVYFCASSLTVNTEAFFGQGTRLTVV.

This clonotype was counted ten times or more. V gene TRBV7-3 combines with J gene TRBJ2-5, with D possibly matching TRBD1 (6 bases). V lost 5 bases and J 5 bases, leaving 12 bases between the germline ends. This CDR3 is 13 amino acids long. Per germline, CDR1 SGHTA and CDR2 FQGTGA. The CDR3: CASSPQGAETQYF. In DNA, the CDR3 is TGTGCCAGCAGCCCACAGGGTGCCGAGACCCAGTACTTC.

This clonotype was detected many times. The rearrangement uses TRBV9 and TRBJ2-3, with 11 bases aligning to TRBD2. This CDR3 region has 16 residues. Trimming took 2 bases from V and 2 from J; bases not matched to a gene: 4. Germline V gene data show CDR1 as SGDLS and CDR2 as YYNGEE. CDR3 DNA sequence: TGTGCCAGCAGCGTGGGGACTAGCGGCTACACAGATACGCAGTATTTT. Its translation: CASSVGTSGYTDTQYF. The whole variable domain, remainder taken from reference TRBV9 and TRBJ2-3, is DSGVTQTPKHLITATGQRVTLRCSPRSGDLSVYWYQQSLDQGLQFLIQYYNGEERAKGNILERFSAQQFPDLHSELNLSSLELGDSALYFCASSVGTSGYTDTQYFGPGTRLTVL.

Only a few counts were recorded for this clonotype. This chain's CDR3 is CASSLARPTGELFF. In nucleotides, the CDR3 is TGTGCCAGCAGCTTAGCCAGGCCCACCGGGGAGCTGTTTTTT. This chain links TRBV11-2 with TRBJ2-2; D uncertain. CDR1 is SGHAT, CDR2 FQNNGV, per germline. The CDR3 is 14 residues long. The germline V and J ends were trimmed by 1 base and 4 bases, with 7 bases remaining between them.

This clonotype appeared many times. This chain joins TRBV13 and TRBJ1-6, with D tentatively TRBD1 (6 bases). V was trimmed by 5 bases and J by 10 bases, leaving 15 bases between them. Germline V CDR1 and CDR2: PRHDT, FYEKMQ (reference sequence). The CDR3 contains 14 residues. The CDR3 DNA sequence: TGTGCCAGCAGCGGCGGGCGGGGGCGGTCACCCCTCCACTTT. Translated: CASSGGRGRSPLHF.

This clonotype has just a few counts. V and J are TRBV18 and TRBJ2-7; D assignment may be TRBD1 or TRBD2 (6 bases each). This CDR3 has 14 amino acids. From germline, CDR1 is KGHSH and CDR2 LQKENI. V lost 2 bases and J lost 5, with 13 bases in between. This chain's CDR3 is CASSPEGGANEQYF. For the CDR3, the DNA is TGTGCCAGCTCACCAGAGGGGGGCGCGAACGAGCAGTACTTC.

This clonotype was found a few times. The genes are TRBV19 and TRBJ1-1; TRBD1 matches at 11 bases. Germline CDR1 and CDR2: LNHDA and SQIVND (reference sequence). This CDR3 has 17 amino acids. Losses at the gene ends were 6 bases for V and 2 bases for J; bases not matched to a gene: 11. The CDR3 bases are TGTGCCAGTAGGACGACGGACAGGGGGCTGAGAAACACTGAAGCTTTCTTT. Amino acid sequence: CASRTTDRGLRNTEAFF. The full variable domain, its missing parts supplied by reference TRBV19 and TRBJ1-1, is DGGITQSPKYLFRKEGQNVTLSCEQNLNHDAMYWYRQDPGQGLRLIYYSQIVNDFQKGDIAEGYSVSREKKESFPLTVTSAQKNPTAFYLCASRTTDRGLRNTEAFFGQGTRLTVV.

The chain links TRBV5-6 to TRBJ1-2; D not certain. CDR1 and CDR2 from the germline V gene are SGHDT and YYEEEE. V was pared by 5 bases and J by 2 bases, with 13 bases between. The CDR3 runs 14 residues. CDR3: CASRRIDGNYGYTF. CDR3 nucleotides: TGTGCCAGCAGACGAATTGACGGAAACTATGGCTACACCTTC.

This clonotype came up a few times. This sequence joins TRBV18 and TRBJ1-4, with unresolved D. The length of the CDR3 is 13 residues. V dropped 8 bases and J dropped 3 bases, with 10 bases sitting between them. From germline, CDR1 is KGHSH and CDR2 LQKENI. As DNA, the CDR3 is TGTGCCAGCACCGGAACCGCTAATGAAAAACTGTTTTTT. It specifies CASTGTANEKLFF. Together with reference TRBV18 and TRBJ1-4, the CDR3 gives the full variable domain: NAGVMQNPRHLVRRRGQEARLRCSPMKGHSHVYWYRQLPEEGLKFMVYLQKENIIDESGMPKERFSAEFPKEGPSILRIQQVVRGDSAAYFCASTGTANEKLFFGSGTQLSVL.

This clonotype was observed a handful of times. V usage is TRBV9 and J usage is TRBJ2-1; no clear D. V was trimmed by 4 bases and J by 6 bases, leaving 14 bases between them. The germline CDR1 and CDR2 sequences are SGDLS and YYNGEE. This CDR3 is 14 amino acids long. The CDR3 reads CASSSKAGLNEQFF. The CDR3 DNA reads as TGTGCCAGCAGCTCAAAGGCCGGGCTCAATGAGCAGTTCTTC. The complete variable domain, with remaining parts taken from reference TRBV9 and TRBJ2-1, reads DSGVTQTPKHLITATGQRVTLRCSPRSGDLSVYWYQQSLDQGLQFLIQYYNGEERAKGNILERFSAQQFPDLHSELNLSSLELGDSALYFCASSSKAGLNEQFFGPGTRLTVL.

This clonotype was observed at least ten times. The V and J genes are TRBV2 and TRBJ2-3, with 7 nucleotides matching TRBD2. V gave up 8 bases and J gave up 1 base; unmatched junction bases: 6. CDR1 is SNHLY, CDR2 FYNNEI, per germline. CDR3 length equals 14 residues. The chain's CDR3 is CASGEGLGTDTQYF. CDR3 bases: TGTGCCAGCGGGGAGGGGTTGGGCACAGATACGCAGTATTTT.

The rearrangement uses TRBV12-3 or TRBV12-4 and TRBJ1-2; a weak D match, TRBD1 (6 bases). V was clipped by 4 bases and J by 4 bases, with 19 bases between them. The CDR3 is 16 amino acids. CDR3 amino acids: CASSYSASRGIYGYTF. Written as DNA, the CDR3 is TGTGCCAGCAGTTACTCAGCCTCCAGGGGAATCTATGGCTACACCTTC.

The chain recombines TRBV2 with TRBJ1-1; 9 bases align to TRBD1. V lost 6 bases to trimming and J lost 3 bases; unmatched junction nucleotides: 8. The CDR3 loop spans 15 amino acids. Germline lookup yields CDR1 SNHLY and CDR2 FYNNEI. CDR3 bases: TGTGCCAGCAGGCGGGGACAGGGCGAGGACACTGAAGCTTTCTTT. It specifies CASRRGQGEDTEAFF.

This clonotype was recorded many times. This chain connects TRBV20-1 to TRBJ2-1; 10 bases align to TRBD2. The J segment lost 4 bases and the V segment lost 3 bases, leaving 12 bases of the junction unmatched. This CDR3 has 17 residues. Germline V gene lookup returns CDR1 DFQATT and CDR2 SNEGSKA (reference sequence). CDR3 protein: CSARSWLAGVTYNEQFF. Here the CDR3 DNA reads TGCAGTGCTAGGTCTTGGCTAGCGGGAGTAACATACAATGAGCAGTTCTTC.

In its sample, this clonotype was seen many times. V gene TRBV29-1 combines with J gene TRBJ2-7, with D possibly being TRBD1 (5 bases). Between the trimmed V and J ends, which lost 6 bases and 6 bases, there was a span of 12 bases. The CDR3 extends over 11 amino acids. Germline V gene data show CDR1 as SQVTM and CDR2 as ANQGSEA. The DNA of the CDR3 is TGCAGCGTCGCCAGAAGGGGCGAGCAGTACTTC. This translates into CSVARRGEQYF.

This clonotype was recorded at least ten times. The chain carries TRBV5-1 and TRBJ2-7, with D possibly TRBD1 on 6 matching bases. Trimming removed 0 bases from V and 6 bases from J, with 16 bases in between. The germline V gene encodes CDR1 SGHRS and CDR2 YFSETQ. The CDR3 contains 15 residues. The CDR3 reads CASSLAQPQGAEQYF. CDR3 sequence (DNA): TGCGCCAGCAGCTTGGCTCAACCACAGGGTGCCGAGCAGTACTTC. The complete variable domain, with remaining parts taken from reference TRBV5-1 and TRBJ2-7, reads KAGVTQTPRYLIKTRGQQVTLSCSPISGHRSVSWYQQTPGQGLQFLFEYFSETQRNKGNFPGRFSGRQFSNSRSEMNVSTLELGDSALYLCASSLAQPQGAEQYFGPGTRLTVT.

The rearrangement uses TRBV6-1 and TRBJ2-1, with 7 bases fitting TRBD1. The CDR3 loop spans 12 amino acids. Germline V gene sequence: CDR1 MNHNS, CDR2 SASEGT. The trim removed 6 bases at V and 9 bases at J, leaving 5 bases unmatched. The CDR3 loop is CASSRQGTEQFF. CDR3 nucleotide sequence: TGTGCCAGCAGCAGACAGGGTACTGAGCAGTTCTTC.

This clonotype was counted only a few times. The chain links TRBV6-1 to TRBJ2-6; 7 bases fit TRBD1. V trimming: 6 bases; J trimming: 1 base; junction bases outside the gene matches: 15. The CDR3 covers 19 residues. Germline lookup yields CDR1 MNHNS and CDR2 SASEGT. CDR3 DNA: TGTGCCAGCAGGACAGGCCTTTTAGGGGGCGATTCTGGGGCCAACGTCCTGACTTTC. This sequence encodes CASRTGLLGGDSGANVLTF.

This clonotype has a count of ten or more. The genes are TRBV9 and TRBJ1-2, with D unclear. The V gene lost 0 bases and the J gene lost 4 bases, with 13 bases spanning the gap. The germline CDR1 and CDR2 sequences are SGDLS and YYNGEE. This CDR3 has 15 residues. In nucleotides, the CDR3 is TGTGCCAGCAGCGTAGATTCCCACAGTTCCTATGGCTACACCTTC. It encodes CASSVDSHSSYGYTF.

This clonotype showed up just a few times. This rearrangement joins TRBV10-3 to TRBJ1-2, with a tentative D call TRBD1 (6 bases). V lost 9 bases to trimming and J lost 6 bases, with 20 bases between them. This CDR3 is built from 14 residues. The germline V gene has CDR1 ENHRY and CDR2 SYGVKD. CDR3 DNA: TGTGCCATACCTGCGGCAGGGGAAAAAGATGGCTACACCTTC. Protein sequence: CAIPAAGEKDGYTF.

The chain uses TRBV10-2 and TRBJ1-2; weak D call: TRBD1 (6 bases). This CDR3 is 15 amino acids long. Germline V gene lookup returns CDR1 WSHSY and CDR2 SAAADI. The V end was cut by 0 bases, the J end by 4 bases, with 12 bases between. The CDR3: CASSESRTGAYGYTF. The CDR3 DNA reads as TGCGCCAGCAGTGAGTCAAGAACGGGGGCCTATGGCTACACCTTC.

This chain connects TRBV5-8 to TRBJ1-2; 7 bases map to TRBD1. Per the germline V gene, CDR1 is SGHTS and CDR2 is YDEGEE. The CDR3 sequence is 18 residues long. Losses at the gene ends were 4 bases for V and 3 bases for J; bases not matched to a gene: 18. The CDR3 is CASSQYTIFPRGDYGYTF. CDR3 DNA: TGTGCCAGCAGCCAATACACAATATTTCCCAGGGGGGACTATGGCTACACCTTC.

Many counts were recorded for this clonotype. The junction departs from germline at one end; a sequencing error may be responsible. V is TRBV7-2 and J is TRBJ1-5; D unresolved. Germline V gene lookup returns CDR1 SGHTA and CDR2 FQGNSA. This CDR3 is 15 amino acids long. In nucleotides, the CDR3 is TGTGCTAGCAGCTTAGAAGGGTCGGGCAATCAGCCCCAGCATTTT. As protein: CASSLEGSGNQPQHF.

At least ten counts were recorded for this clonotype. V and J are TRBV12-3 or TRBV12-4 and TRBJ2-3; D gene uncertain. There are 14 residues in the CDR3. The V and J ends lost 3 bases and 2 bases respectively, with 9 bases between them. CDR3: CASSLSDNTDTQYF. The CDR3 nucleotides read TGTGCCAGCAGTTTGTCTGACAACACAGATACGCAGTATTTT.

This clonotype was detected only a few times. The chain recombines TRBV7-9 with TRBJ1-3; D gene uncertain. Trimming stripped 5 bases from V and 7 bases from J, with 9 bases between. The V gene's germline CDR1 is SEHNR and CDR2 FQNEAQ (reference sequence). The CDR3 sequence is 12 residues long. In nucleotides, the CDR3 is TGTGCCAGCAGCCCCCTTGATAACACCATATATTTT. Protein: CASSPLDNTIYF.

As regards this clonotype: A much larger clone lies one base from this, so it may be a read error. The CDR3 is CASSRESSGRGTGTDTQYF. The CDR3 region has the DNA TGCGCCAGCAGCCGGGAATCTAGCGGGAGGGGTACTGGCACAGATACGCAGTATTTT. The chain couples TRBV4-3 to TRBJ2-3; 12 nucleotides line up with TRBD2. Looked up from germline, CDR1 is LGHNA and CDR2 is YSLEER. V was pared by 4 bases and J by 1 base, with 12 bases of the junction left unmatched. The CDR3 has 19 amino acids.

The table lists this clonotype with many counts. This chain joins TRBV28 and TRBJ2-1; a possible D gene is TRBD2 (5 bases). CDR1 and CDR2 (germline): MDHEN, SYDVKM. The CDR3 sequence is 13 residues long. V lost 5 bases, J lost 9 bases, and 14 bases lay in between. The CDR3: CASSSPLGSEQFF. The CDR3 bases are TGTGCCAGCAGTAGCCCGCTAGGGAGTGAGCAGTTCTTC.

The gene calls are TRBV7-2 and TRBJ2-7; 8 nucleotides line up with TRBD1. J gave up 0 bases and V 1 base, and 5 bases lay outside the gene matches. CDR1 SGHTA and CDR2 FQGNSA come from the germline V gene. The CDR3 has 16 amino acids. The CDR3 nucleotides are TGTGCCAGCAGCTTAGGCGGGGACAGGAGCTCCTACGAGCAGTACTTC. Translated, it gives CASSLGGDRSSYEQYF.

In its sample, this clonotype was seen a few times. The chain carries TRBV7-2 and TRBJ2-5; possibly TRBD2 for D (6 bases). Germline CDR1 is SGHTA and CDR2 is FQGNSA. This CDR3 has 15 amino acids. V lost 2 bases and J lost 3, with 13 bases in between. The CDR3: CASSLYTGAEETQYF. CDR3 bases: TGTGCCAGCAGCTTATATACGGGAGCGGAAGAGACCCAGTACTTC.